These T cell receptor beta chains were read from a single sample in a study of T cell responses to AZD1222 COVID-19 vaccine. Method: immunoSEQ multiplex PCR; TCRdb's copy keeps in-frame clones and lacks some. The sample includes 120,000 or so clones, over 75% seen only once; the top ten take just over 7%. Sequencing was performed on peripheral blood, taken on day 0 of AZD1222 vaccination. The source is an adult in good health. CDR3s include the opening cysteine and the closing phenylalanine or tryptophan. A D gene is named only where the DNA matches it firmly. Where a row states a size, it is once, few, many or the class of an expanded clone; other rows omit it.

J gene	D gene	clone size	V gene	CDR3 DNA	CDR3 protein
TRBJ1-2	NA	NA	TRBV28	TGTGCCAGCAGTACTCTGACAGCTTCTAACTATGGCTACACCTTC	CASSTLTASNYGYTF
TRBJ2-7	NA	NA	TRBV7-2	TGTGCCAGCAGCCCCTCCTACGAGCAGTACTTC	CASSPSYEQYF
TRBJ2-1	TRBD2	NA	TRBV28	TGTGCCAGCAGTTTCTCAGCGGGAGGCCTCAATGAGCAGTTCTTC	CASSFSAGGLNEQFF
TRBJ2-5	TRBD2	NA	TRBV6-5	TGTGCCAGCACCAGGACTAGCGGAGGAGGGGAGACCCAGTACTTC	CASTRTSGGGETQYF
TRBJ2-2	NA	NA	TRBV28	TGTGCCAGCAGTTTAGTCCCCACCGGGGAGCTGTTTTTT	CASSLVPTGELFF
TRBJ1-1	TRBD1	NA	TRBV5-5	TGTGCCAGCAGCCCCGGGACAGGGGTATGGGACACTGAAGCTTTCTTT	CASSPGTGVWDTEAFF
TRBJ1-1	TRBD1	NA	TRBV7-2	TGTGCCAGCAGCTCGCTGACAGGGAGGACTGAAGCTTTCTTT	CASSSLTGRTEAFF
TRBJ2-3	TRBD2	few	TRBV6-5	TGTGCCAGCAGACTAGCGGACTTCACAGATACGCAGTATTTT	CASRLADFTDTQYF
TRBJ1-4	NA	NA	TRBV5-1	TGCGCCAGCAGTAGGGGGGAGGATGAAAAACTGTTTTTT	CASSRGEDEKLFF
TRBJ2-3	TRBD2	NA	TRBV10-1	TGCGCCAGCAGTGACATAGTACTAGCGGGAGCTACAGATACGCAGTATTTT	CASSDIVLAGATDTQYF
TRBJ2-1	NA	NA	TRBV2	TGTGCCAGCGGTAGGGCGAGCTCCTACAATGAGCAGTTCTTC	CASGRASSYNEQFF
TRBJ2-5	TRBD2	NA	TRBV10-3	TGTGCCATCAGTGCCGGGGGAGGGAAAGAGACCCAGTACTTC	CAISAGGGKETQYF
TRBJ2-6	NA	NA	TRBV5-6	TGTGCCAGCAGCTCTAGAAGTGGGGCTGGGGCCAACGTCCTGACTTTC	CASSSRSGAGANVLTF
TRBJ1-2	NA	once	TRBV28	TGTGCCAGCCAGGGGCCGAGAAGCTACACCTTC	CASQGPRSYTF
TRBJ2-7	TRBD1	NA	TRBV28	TGTGCCACCGCACAGGGGCTTGCCTACGAGCAGTACTTC	CATAQGLAYEQYF
TRBJ2-1	TRBD2	NA	TRBV28	TGTGCCAGCAGTTTAGCCCGACTAGCGGGGGGGAGCTCCTACAATGAGCAGTTCTTC	CASSLARLAGGSSYNEQFF
TRBJ2-3	NA	NA	TRBV21-1	TGTGCCAGCAGCAAAAGTGAAGGGCCCAATACGCAGTATTTT	CASSKSEGPNTQYF
TRBJ1-3	NA	NA	TRBV6-1	TGTGCCAGCAGTGAATGGGCAGGGCCAGGAAACACCATATATTTT	CASSEWAGPGNTIYF
TRBJ1-1	NA	NA	TRBV6-2/TRBV6-3	TGTGCCAGCAGCGAACAGTTGAACACTGAAGCTTTCTTT	CASSEQLNTEAFF
TRBJ2-5	TRBD1	NA	TRBV28	TGTGCCAGCAGTACCTACCGGGACAGGGAAGAGACCCAGTACTTC	CASSTYRDREETQYF
TRBJ1-4	NA	NA	TRBV5-1	TGCGCCAGCAGCTTGGACGTCGCAACTAATGAAAAACTGTTTTTT	CASSLDVATNEKLFF
TRBJ2-7	TRBD1	NA	TRBV18	TGTGCCAGCTCACCACCGGGACAGGGTTGGTACGAGCAGTACTTC	CASSPPGQGWYEQYF
TRBJ1-2	NA	NA	TRBV9	TGTGCCAGCAGCGCTCAAAGAGGAGATGAGGTCACCTTC	CASSAQRGDEVTF
TRBJ2-2	TRBD2	NA	TRBV6-5	TGTGCCAGCAGTCGGGGGGTAGGCACCGGGGAGCTGTTTTTT	CASSRGVGTGELFF
TRBJ2-1	NA	NA	TRBV4-1	TGCGCCAGCAGCCAAGACATTGCACTCCAGAATGAGCAGTTCTTC	CASSQDIALQNEQFF
TRBJ2-1	TRBD2	once	TRBV5-1	TGCGCCAGTCGACTAGCGACCTACAATGAGCAGTTCTTC	CASRLATYNEQFF
TRBJ2-3	TRBD1	NA	TRBV7-2	TGTGCCAGCAGCTTAGCGCAGGGGGCAGATACGCAGTATTTT	CASSLAQGADTQYF
TRBJ1-4	NA	NA	TRBV6-1	TGTGCCAGCAGTGATTGGGGCGGAACAACTAATGAAAAACTGTTTTTT	CASSDWGGTTNEKLFF
TRBJ2-6	NA	NA	TRBV28	TGTGCCAGCAGTCTCGACAGCTCTGGGGCCAACGTCCTGACTTTC	CASSLDSSGANVLTF
TRBJ2-4	NA	NA	TRBV7-2	TGTGCCAGCAGCTTAGCGGAGGGGGAAAACATTCAGTACTTC	CASSLAEGENIQYF
TRBJ2-7	TRBD1	NA	TRBV5-6	TGTGCCAGCAGCTCAATCGACAGGGCCTACGAGCAGTACTTC	CASSSIDRAYEQYF
TRBJ1-1	NA	once	TRBV2	TGTGCCAGCAGTGGAGATGGGGGGATGAACACTGAAGCTTTCTTT	CASSGDGGMNTEAFF
TRBJ2-2	NA	NA	TRBV5-1	TGCGCCAGCAGCTTGGCGGCAGGGGGGGCCGGGGAGCTGTTTTTT	CASSLAAGGAGELFF
TRBJ1-1	TRBD1	NA	TRBV14	TGTGCCAGCAGTCCCACAGGGGGCTCCGTAAGGGGGAGAGCTTTCTTT	CASSPTGGSVRGRAFF
TRBJ2-5	TRBD1	NA	TRBV7-2	TGTGCCAGCAGCTACGGAACAGGGGTCCGGGAGACCCAGTACTTC	CASSYGTGVRETQYF
TRBJ2-7	NA	NA	TRBV19	TGTGCCAGTAGTATTGGGGGAGGCGAGCAGTACTTC	CASSIGGGEQYF
TRBJ1-4	TRBD1	many	TRBV19	TGTGCCAGTAGCTCACAGGGGGATTTTGAAAAACTGTTTTTT	CASSSQGDFEKLFF
TRBJ1-2	NA	NA	TRBV9	TGTGCCAGCAGCGGGAGGGGAAGACTTGACAGGTCCTATGGCTACACCTTC	CASSGRGRLDRSYGYTF
TRBJ2-7	TRBD2	NA	TRBV5-5	TGTGCCAGCAGCTTGTTGTCTAGCGGGAGGAGCGAGCAGTACTTC	CASSLLSSGRSEQYF
TRBJ2-3	NA	NA	TRBV10-3	TGTGCCATCAGTGACACGTTCGGCAGCTACACAGATACGCAGTATTTT	CAISDTFGSYTDTQYF
TRBJ2-3	NA	NA	TRBV6-5	TGTGCCAGCAGTTACGGGCAGACATTAAGCACAGATACGCAGTATTTT	CASSYGQTLSTDTQYF
TRBJ1-1	NA	NA	TRBV2	TGTGCCAGCAGTGAGCAGGGACCTGAAGCTTTCTTT	CASSEQGPEAFF
TRBJ2-1	NA	once	TRBV6-2/TRBV6-3	TGTGCCAGCAGTTACCTGCCTAGCGCTACGCTCTGGGAGCAGTTCTTC	CASSYLPSATLWEQFF
TRBJ2-7	TRBD1	NA	TRBV30	TGTGCCTGGAGTGTAACAGGGGCAGTCTACGAGCAGTACTTC	CAWSVTGAVYEQYF
TRBJ2-4	TRBD2	once	TRBV5-1	TGCGCCAGCAGCTTGTCTGCGGGAGGGCCGCAAGAGGGGGGAATAGCCAAAAACATTCAGTACTTC	CASSLSAGGPQEGGIAKNIQYF
TRBJ2-2	NA	NA	TRBV19	TGTGCCAGTAGTATTAGGAGTGGCGGGAGAGGGGGGACCGGGGAGCTGTTTTTT	CASSIRSGGRGGTGELFF
TRBJ2-7	NA	NA	TRBV27	TGTGCCAGCAGTTTATCAGGGGGGGCTGTGCAGTACTTC	CASSLSGGAVQYF
TRBJ2-3	NA	NA	TRBV20-1	TGCAGTGCTAGATTGGTAGATACGCAGTATTTT	CSARLVDTQYF
TRBJ1-2	NA	NA	TRBV3-1/TRBV3-2	TGTGCCAGCAGCCAAGACGCACGGCCCTATGGCTACACCTTC	CASSQDARPYGYTF
TRBJ2-7	NA	NA	TRBV27	TGTGCCAGCAGGCCGGCCGGGGCTCCCACCTACGAGCAGTACTTC	CASRPAGAPTYEQYF
TRBJ2-1	NA	NA	TRBV19	TGTGCCAGTAGTACCGAGTACAATGAGCAGTTCTTC	CASSTEYNEQFF
TRBJ1-5	NA	NA	TRBV5-4	TGTGCCAGCAGCTTGGGGGGCGGGGAGAATCAGCCCCAGCATTTT	CASSLGGGENQPQHF
TRBJ1-4	NA	NA	TRBV7-9	TGTGCCAGCAGCCCCCCTTTCCGGGACCATAATGAAAAACTGTTTTTT	CASSPPFRDHNEKLFF
TRBJ2-2	NA	NA	TRBV5-5	TGTGCCAGCAGCAGGGGGGCCTCCACCGGGGAGCTGTTTTTT	CASSRGASTGELFF